These T cell receptor beta chains were read from a single sample in a study of Ad26.COV2.S vaccination and SARS-CoV-2 variants. Data came from immunoSEQ multiplex PCR; TCRdb stores just in-frame clones and leaves some out. The table lists some 420,000 clones, 85% to 90% of them singletons. Sequences were derived from peripheral blood, sampled in a trial of Ad26.COV2.S vaccine versus placebo. The receptors originated from a person between 18 and 65 years old who received the Ad26.COV2.S COVID-19 vaccine or a placebo. CDR3s include the opening cysteine and the closing phenylalanine or tryptophan. The order of the fields is CDR3 DNA, CDR3 protein, V gene, D gene, clone size, J gene. D genes are given only for firm matches. The size field is filled for only some rows; it gives once, few, many or a size class.

DNA: TGTGCCAACATGACAGGGAGGGTTGAAAAACTGTTTTTT; CDR3: CANMTGRVEKLFF; V: TRBV5-4; D: TRBD1; size: -; J: TRBJ1-4
DNA: TGTGCCAGTAGTTCGCCGACAGGAGCCTACAATGAGCAGTTCTTC; CDR3: CASSSPTGAYNEQFF; V: TRBV19; D: -; size: -; J: TRBJ2-1
DNA: TGTGCCAGCAGTTACCAGGACAGACCCAAAAACATTCAGTACTTC; CDR3: CASSYQDRPKNIQYF; V: TRBV6-6; D: -; size: -; J: TRBJ2-4
DNA: TGTGCCTGGAGTGTAGGTCAAGGGACTGGTAATTCACCCCTCCACTTT; CDR3: CAWSVGQGTGNSPLHF; V: TRBV30; D: -; size: -; J: TRBJ1-6
DNA: TGCGCCAGCAGCCCTATGACAGGTCGAAGAAATGGCTACACCTTC; CDR3: CASSPMTGRRNGYTF; V: TRBV4-1; D: -; size: -; J: TRBJ1-2
DNA: TGTGCCAGCAGCCAAGATTGGAGACCAAACCCAAGGCCCCAGTACTTC; CDR3: CASSQDWRPNPRPQYF; V: TRBV14; D: -; size: -; J: TRBJ2-5
DNA: TGTGCCAGCATCGGAGGGGGGGCTAATGAAAAACTGTTTTTT; CDR3: CASIGGGANEKLFF; V: TRBV2; D: -; size: -; J: TRBJ1-4
DNA: TGCGCCAGCGGGAGGGATAACACTGAAGCTTTCTTT; CDR3: CASGRDNTEAFF; V: TRBV5-1; D: -; size: -; J: TRBJ1-1
DNA: TGTGCCAGCAGTTACGGGCTAGTTTATGAGCAGTTCTTC; CDR3: CASSYGLVYEQFF; V: TRBV6-2/TRBV6-3; D: -; size: once; J: TRBJ2-1
DNA: TGCGCCAGCAGCCAGGGTCCGGGACCGCCAAACCCTAATTCACCCCTCCACTTT; CDR3: CASSQGPGPPNPNSPLHF; V: TRBV4-3; D: -; size: -; J: TRBJ1-6
DNA: TGTGCCAGTAGTCCGTCCGGGACAGGGGATTGGAGCGATCAGCCCCAGCATTTT; CDR3: CASSPSGTGDWSDQPQHF; V: TRBV19; D: TRBD1; size: -; J: TRBJ1-5
DNA: TGTGCCAGCAGCCAATACCCCTTGGCCACAAATGAGCAGTTCTTC; CDR3: CASSQYPLATNEQFF; V: TRBV3-1/TRBV3-2; D: -; size: -; J: TRBJ2-1
DNA: TGTGCCTGGAGTGTAAACCCCCGAGTTGCAGATACGCAGTATTTT; CDR3: CAWSVNPRVADTQYF; V: TRBV30; D: -; size: -; J: TRBJ2-3
DNA: TGTGCCAGCAGTTCCCCCGGGACGGCTAACTATGGCTACACCTTC; CDR3: CASSSPGTANYGYTF; V: TRBV28; D: -; size: -; J: TRBJ1-2
DNA: TGTGCCAGCAGCTCACGCGGGAGAGGGACAGGGATGTTCGGAAACACCATATATTTT; CDR3: CASSSRGRGTGMFGNTIYF; V: TRBV9; D: TRBD1; size: -; J: TRBJ1-3
DNA: TGTGCCAGCGGGTCGCTCCAGGGTCACAGATACGAGCAGTACTTC; CDR3: CASGSLQGHRYEQYF; V: TRBV28; D: -; size: -; J: TRBJ2-7
DNA: TGTGCCAGCAGCCGGGGGGGGATGAACACTGAAGCTTTCTTT; CDR3: CASSRGGMNTEAFF; V: TRBV6-5; D: -; size: -; J: TRBJ1-1
DNA: TGTGCCACCAGCAGGAGGCCATCCGGAGAGACCCAGTACTTC; CDR3: CATSRRPSGETQYF; V: TRBV15; D: -; size: -; J: TRBJ2-5
DNA: TGTGCCAGCTCACCAACAGACAGGGGAGATTTCCACGAGCAGTACTTC; CDR3: CASSPTDRGDFHEQYF; V: TRBV18; D: TRBD1; size: -; J: TRBJ2-7
DNA: TGTGCCAGCAGTTTACCGGACTCCTACGAGCAGTACTTC; CDR3: CASSLPDSYEQYF; V: TRBV27; D: -; size: -; J: TRBJ2-7
DNA: TGTGCCAGCAGCTGGGGAGAGAACGGAAACACCATATATTTT; CDR3: CASSWGENGNTIYF; V: TRBV5-6; D: -; size: -; J: TRBJ1-3
DNA: TGTGCCAGCAGCTTAGAGTCGGTGCGGGGGGCCGATCCGGAGCAGTACTTC; CDR3: CASSLESVRGADPEQYF; V: TRBV11-2; D: TRBD2; size: -; J: TRBJ2-7
DNA: TGTGCCAGCAGCCCCGCAGCGGGGGGTCACAATGAGCAGTTCTTC; CDR3: CASSPAAGGHNEQFF; V: TRBV11-3; D: TRBD2; size: -; J: TRBJ2-1
DNA: TGTGCCAGCAGTTGGACAGGGGGCCGGACCGGGGAGCTGTTTTTT; CDR3: CASSWTGGRTGELFF; V: TRBV2; D: TRBD1; size: -; J: TRBJ2-2
DNA: TGTGCCAGTAGTACCCCCTCTGGGATCCTCCCGGGGGAAGCTTTCTTT; CDR3: CASSTPSGILPGEAFF; V: TRBV19; D: -; size: -; J: TRBJ1-1
DNA: TGTGCCAGCAAACTTAACGGAAACACCATATATTTT; CDR3: CASKLNGNTIYF; V: TRBV11-3; D: -; size: -; J: TRBJ1-3
DNA: TGTGCCTGGAAACAGGGAGCAACTAATGAAAAACTGTTTTTT; CDR3: CAWKQGATNEKLFF; V: TRBV30; D: -; size: few; J: TRBJ1-4
DNA: TGCGCCAGCAGCCAATGGCTCGGCCCAGATACGCAGTATTTT; CDR3: CASSQWLGPDTQYF; V: TRBV4-3; D: -; size: -; J: TRBJ2-3
DNA: TGTGCCAGCAGTTACCCCACCGGCAGTCCCTACAATGAGCAGTTCTTC; CDR3: CASSYPTGSPYNEQFF; V: TRBV6-6; D: -; size: -; J: TRBJ2-1
DNA: TGTGCCAGCAGCTCCGGGGACAGAATAAACTATGGCTACACCTTC; CDR3: CASSSGDRINYGYTF; V: TRBV6-5; D: TRBD1; size: -; J: TRBJ1-2
DNA: TGTGCCAGCAGCCAAGCGCGCTACGAGCAGTACTTC; CDR3: CASSQARYEQYF; V: TRBV14; D: -; size: -; J: TRBJ2-7
DNA: TGTGCCAGCAGCCTGAAGGGGCCCTACAATGAGCAGTTCTTC; CDR3: CASSLKGPYNEQFF; V: TRBV11-2; D: -; size: once; J: TRBJ2-1
DNA: TGTGCCAGCAGGGGACTAGAAGAGACCCAGTACTTC; CDR3: CASRGLEETQYF; V: TRBV2; D: TRBD2; size: once; J: TRBJ2-5
DNA: TGTGCTAGTGGTCCCACGGGATTCCAGCATGGCTACACCTTC; CDR3: CASGPTGFQHGYTF; V: TRBV12-5; D: -; size: -; J: TRBJ1-2
DNA: TGTGCCACCAGTGATACAGGGGGTTTCAACGAGCAGTACTTC; CDR3: CATSDTGGFNEQYF; V: TRBV24-1; D: TRBD1; size: -; J: TRBJ2-7
DNA: TGTGCCAGCAGCCAAAGCAATCAGCCCCAGCATTTT; CDR3: CASSQSNQPQHF; V: TRBV7-9; D: -; size: -; J: TRBJ1-5
DNA: TGCGCCAGCAGCGGGCCCTACTACGAGCAGTACTTC; CDR3: CASSGPYYEQYF; V: TRBV4-1; D: -; size: -; J: TRBJ2-7
DNA: TGTGCCAGCAGTTACAGGGACGGAGACTACGAGCAGTACTTC; CDR3: CASSYRDGDYEQYF; V: TRBV6-5; D: -; size: -; J: TRBJ2-7
DNA: TGCGCCAGCAGCTTCGGGACGGAAGATCAGCCCCAGCATTTT; CDR3: CASSFGTEDQPQHF; V: TRBV5-1; D: -; size: -; J: TRBJ1-5
DNA: TGTGCCAGCACCATCACCGGGGGGCTTCTTAACTATGGCTACACCTTC; CDR3: CASTITGGLLNYGYTF; V: TRBV7-8; D: -; size: -; J: TRBJ1-2
DNA: TGTGCCAGCAGCGCCGCGGGGGGCTTTTGGGAAAAACTGTTTTTT; CDR3: CASSAAGGFWEKLFF; V: TRBV9; D: -; size: -; J: TRBJ1-4